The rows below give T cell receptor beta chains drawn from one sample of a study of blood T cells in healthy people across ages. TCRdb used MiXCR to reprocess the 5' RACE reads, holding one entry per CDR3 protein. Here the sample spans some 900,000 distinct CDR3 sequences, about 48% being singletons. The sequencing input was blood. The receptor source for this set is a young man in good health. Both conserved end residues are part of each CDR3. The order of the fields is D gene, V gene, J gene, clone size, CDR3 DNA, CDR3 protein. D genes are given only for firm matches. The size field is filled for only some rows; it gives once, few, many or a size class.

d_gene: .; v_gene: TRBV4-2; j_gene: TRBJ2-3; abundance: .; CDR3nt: TGTGCCAGCAGCCAAGAAACCCGCCCAGATACGCAGTATTTT; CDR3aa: CASSQETRPDTQYF
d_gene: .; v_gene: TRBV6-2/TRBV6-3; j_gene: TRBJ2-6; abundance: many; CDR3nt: TGTGCCAGCAGGCGGAGCTCTGGGGCCAACGTCCTGACTTTC; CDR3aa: CASRRSSGANVLTF
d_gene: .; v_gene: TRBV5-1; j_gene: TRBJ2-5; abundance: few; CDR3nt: TGCGCCAGCAGCCCGAGGTATCGGGAGACCCAGTACTTC; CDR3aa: CASSPRYRETQYF
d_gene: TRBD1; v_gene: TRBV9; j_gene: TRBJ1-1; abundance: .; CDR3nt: TGTGCCAGCAGCGTCGGGACAGGGGTAATGGGCACTGAAGCTTTCTTT; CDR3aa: CASSVGTGVMGTEAFF
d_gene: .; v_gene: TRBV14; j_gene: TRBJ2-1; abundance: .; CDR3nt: TGTGCCAGCAGCCAAGATAGGCTGGAAATTGAGCAGTTCTTC; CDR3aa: CASSQDRLEIEQFF
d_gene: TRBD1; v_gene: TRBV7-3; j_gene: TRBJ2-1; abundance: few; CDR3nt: TGTGCCAGCACCCAACAGGGGGCAAGCTCCTACAATGAGCAGTTCTTC; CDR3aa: CASTQQGASSYNEQFF
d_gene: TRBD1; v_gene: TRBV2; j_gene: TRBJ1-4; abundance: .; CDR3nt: TGTGCCAGCAGCGAAGGACAGGCGGGTGAAAAACTGTTTTTT; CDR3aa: CASSEGQAGEKLFF
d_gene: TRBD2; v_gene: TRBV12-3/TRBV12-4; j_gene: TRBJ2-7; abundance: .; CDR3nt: TGTGCCAGCAGTTTTGGCGGGGGGAATACCTACGAGCAGTACTTC; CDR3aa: CASSFGGGNTYEQYF
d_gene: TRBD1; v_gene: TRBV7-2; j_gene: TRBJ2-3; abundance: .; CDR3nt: TGTGCCAGCAGCCCGTCGGGACAGAGAACAGATACGCAGTATTTT; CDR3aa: CASSPSGQRTDTQYF
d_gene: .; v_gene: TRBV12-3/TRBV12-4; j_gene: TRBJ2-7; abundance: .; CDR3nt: TGTGCCAGCAGGACAGGAGGGGGATCCTACGAGCAGTACTTC; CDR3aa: CASRTGGGSYEQYF
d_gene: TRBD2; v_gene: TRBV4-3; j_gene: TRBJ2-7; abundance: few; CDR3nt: TGCGCCAGCAGCCAAGAGGCCGGGACTAGCGGGGGGTACTCCTACGAGCAGTACTTC; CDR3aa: CASSQEAGTSGGYSYEQYF
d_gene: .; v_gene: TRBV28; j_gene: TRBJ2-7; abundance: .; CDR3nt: TGTGCCAGCAGGGACAGCTCCTACTACGAGCAGTACTTC; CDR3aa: CASRDSSYYEQYF
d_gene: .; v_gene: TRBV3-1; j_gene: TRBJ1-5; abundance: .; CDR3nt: TGTGCCAGCAGCAAGACCCGAGGAAGCAATCAGCCCCAGCATTTT; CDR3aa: CASSKTRGSNQPQHF
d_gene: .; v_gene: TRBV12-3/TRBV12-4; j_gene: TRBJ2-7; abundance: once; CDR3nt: TGTGCCAGCAGTTTAAGGAAGGCGATAGGCTCCTACGAGCAGTACTTC; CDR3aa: CASSLRKAIGSYEQYF
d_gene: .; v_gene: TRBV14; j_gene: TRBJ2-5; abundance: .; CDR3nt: TGTGCCAGCAGCCAAGAGACACCGAGAAGGCAGGAGACCCAGTACTTC; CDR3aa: CASSQETPRRQETQYF
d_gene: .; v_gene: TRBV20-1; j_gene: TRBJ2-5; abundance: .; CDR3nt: TGCAGTGCTGCCCCTAGAGGAGAGACCCAGTACTTC; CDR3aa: CSAAPRGETQYF
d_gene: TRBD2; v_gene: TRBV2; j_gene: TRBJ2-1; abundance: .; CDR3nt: TGTGCCAGCAGTGTAAGACTAGCGGGGGGCCCTCAAGGGAATGAGCAGTTCTTC; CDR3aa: CASSVRLAGGPQGNEQFF
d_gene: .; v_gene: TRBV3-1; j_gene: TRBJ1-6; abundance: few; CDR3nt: TGTGCCCCGGGGGACGGTGATAATTCACCCCTCCACTTT; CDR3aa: CAPGDGDNSPLHF
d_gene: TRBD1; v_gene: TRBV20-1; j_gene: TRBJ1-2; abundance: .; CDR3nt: TGCAGTGCTAGAGATCTGGCGGGACAGAGGTTAGGCTACACCTTC; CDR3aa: CSARDLAGQRLGYTF
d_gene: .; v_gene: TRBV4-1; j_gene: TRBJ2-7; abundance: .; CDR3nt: TGCACCAGCAGCCAAGAAGAGGCGCAGTACTTC; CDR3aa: CTSSQEEAQYF
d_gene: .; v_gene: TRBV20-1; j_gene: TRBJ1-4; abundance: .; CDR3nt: TGCAGCCCCAAGGCGCAGGGGGAAAAACTGTTTTTT; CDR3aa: CSPKAQGEKLFF
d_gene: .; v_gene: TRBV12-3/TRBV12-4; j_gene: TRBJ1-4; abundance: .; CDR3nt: TGTGCCAGCAGTACCAGGGGTCGAGGCGAAAAACTGTTTTTT; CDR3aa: CASSTRGRGEKLFF
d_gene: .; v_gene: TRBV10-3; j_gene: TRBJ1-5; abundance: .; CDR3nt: TGTGCCATCAGGGCTGTTGGGGGCAATCAGCCCCAGCATTTT; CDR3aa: CAIRAVGGNQPQHF
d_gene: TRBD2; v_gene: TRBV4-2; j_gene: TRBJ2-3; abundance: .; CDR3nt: TGTGCCAGCAGCCCCCGACTAGCGGGGAACACAGATACGCAGTATTTT; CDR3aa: CASSPRLAGNTDTQYF
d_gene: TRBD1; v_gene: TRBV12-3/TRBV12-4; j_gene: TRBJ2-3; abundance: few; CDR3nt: TGTGCCAGCAGTCGGACAGGGGAACCCACAGATACGCAGTATTTT; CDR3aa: CASSRTGEPTDTQYF
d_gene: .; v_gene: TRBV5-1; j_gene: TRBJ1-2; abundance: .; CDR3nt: TGCGCCAGCAGTTTCTTAACCCGGGTTGATGGCTACACCTTC; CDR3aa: CASSFLTRVDGYTF
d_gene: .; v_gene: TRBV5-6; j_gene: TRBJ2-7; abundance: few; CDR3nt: TGTGCCAGCAGCTTGGTAGCAGACACCTACGAGCAGTACTTC; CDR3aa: CASSLVADTYEQYF
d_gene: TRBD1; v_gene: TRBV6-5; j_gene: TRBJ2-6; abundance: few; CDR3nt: TGTGCCAGCAGTTGGTCCACAGGGGTCGGGGCCAACGTCCTGACTTTC; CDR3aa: CASSWSTGVGANVLTF
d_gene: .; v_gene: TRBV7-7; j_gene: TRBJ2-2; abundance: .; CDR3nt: TGTGCTAGCAGCCCTGTGGCCGCGAACACCGGGGAGCTGTTTTTT; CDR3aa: CASSPVAANTGELFF
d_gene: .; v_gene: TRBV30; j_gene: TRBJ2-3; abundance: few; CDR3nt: TGTGCCTGGAGTGTTAGCGCAGATACGCAGTATTTT; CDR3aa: CAWSVSADTQYF
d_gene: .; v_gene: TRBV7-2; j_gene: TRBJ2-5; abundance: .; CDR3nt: TGTGCCAGCAGCTCCCAAGGGTGGGTTGGAGAGACCCAGTACTTC; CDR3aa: CASSSQGWVGETQYF
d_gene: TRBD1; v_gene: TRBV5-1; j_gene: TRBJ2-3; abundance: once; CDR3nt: TGCGCCAGCAGCTACACACAGGGGGCGAGCACAGATACGCAGTATTTT; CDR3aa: CASSYTQGASTDTQYF
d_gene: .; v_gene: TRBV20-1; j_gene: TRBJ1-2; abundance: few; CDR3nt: TGCAGTGCTAGGCGGCAGAGAGCTAACTATGGCTACACCTTC; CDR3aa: CSARRQRANYGYTF
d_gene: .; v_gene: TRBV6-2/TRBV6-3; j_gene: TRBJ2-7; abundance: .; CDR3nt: TGTGCCAGCAGTTACGAGCAGGCCTACGAGCAGTACTTC; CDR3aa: CASSYEQAYEQYF
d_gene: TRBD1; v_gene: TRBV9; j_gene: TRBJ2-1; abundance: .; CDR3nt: TGTGCCAGCAGCGAGACCGTGGGGAGACAGGGGGCGGGCAATGAGCAGTTCTTC; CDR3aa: CASSETVGRQGAGNEQFF
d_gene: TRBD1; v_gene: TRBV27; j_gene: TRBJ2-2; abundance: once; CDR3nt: TGTGCCAGCAGCCCCCGGGACAGGGGGCGCCTAGGCACCGGGGAGTTGTTTTTT; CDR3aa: CASSPRDRGRLGTGELFF
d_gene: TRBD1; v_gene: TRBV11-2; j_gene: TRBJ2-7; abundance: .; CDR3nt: TGTGCCAGCAGCTTAGTGTGGGACAGGGACCACGAGCAGTACTTC; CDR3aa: CASSLVWDRDHEQYF